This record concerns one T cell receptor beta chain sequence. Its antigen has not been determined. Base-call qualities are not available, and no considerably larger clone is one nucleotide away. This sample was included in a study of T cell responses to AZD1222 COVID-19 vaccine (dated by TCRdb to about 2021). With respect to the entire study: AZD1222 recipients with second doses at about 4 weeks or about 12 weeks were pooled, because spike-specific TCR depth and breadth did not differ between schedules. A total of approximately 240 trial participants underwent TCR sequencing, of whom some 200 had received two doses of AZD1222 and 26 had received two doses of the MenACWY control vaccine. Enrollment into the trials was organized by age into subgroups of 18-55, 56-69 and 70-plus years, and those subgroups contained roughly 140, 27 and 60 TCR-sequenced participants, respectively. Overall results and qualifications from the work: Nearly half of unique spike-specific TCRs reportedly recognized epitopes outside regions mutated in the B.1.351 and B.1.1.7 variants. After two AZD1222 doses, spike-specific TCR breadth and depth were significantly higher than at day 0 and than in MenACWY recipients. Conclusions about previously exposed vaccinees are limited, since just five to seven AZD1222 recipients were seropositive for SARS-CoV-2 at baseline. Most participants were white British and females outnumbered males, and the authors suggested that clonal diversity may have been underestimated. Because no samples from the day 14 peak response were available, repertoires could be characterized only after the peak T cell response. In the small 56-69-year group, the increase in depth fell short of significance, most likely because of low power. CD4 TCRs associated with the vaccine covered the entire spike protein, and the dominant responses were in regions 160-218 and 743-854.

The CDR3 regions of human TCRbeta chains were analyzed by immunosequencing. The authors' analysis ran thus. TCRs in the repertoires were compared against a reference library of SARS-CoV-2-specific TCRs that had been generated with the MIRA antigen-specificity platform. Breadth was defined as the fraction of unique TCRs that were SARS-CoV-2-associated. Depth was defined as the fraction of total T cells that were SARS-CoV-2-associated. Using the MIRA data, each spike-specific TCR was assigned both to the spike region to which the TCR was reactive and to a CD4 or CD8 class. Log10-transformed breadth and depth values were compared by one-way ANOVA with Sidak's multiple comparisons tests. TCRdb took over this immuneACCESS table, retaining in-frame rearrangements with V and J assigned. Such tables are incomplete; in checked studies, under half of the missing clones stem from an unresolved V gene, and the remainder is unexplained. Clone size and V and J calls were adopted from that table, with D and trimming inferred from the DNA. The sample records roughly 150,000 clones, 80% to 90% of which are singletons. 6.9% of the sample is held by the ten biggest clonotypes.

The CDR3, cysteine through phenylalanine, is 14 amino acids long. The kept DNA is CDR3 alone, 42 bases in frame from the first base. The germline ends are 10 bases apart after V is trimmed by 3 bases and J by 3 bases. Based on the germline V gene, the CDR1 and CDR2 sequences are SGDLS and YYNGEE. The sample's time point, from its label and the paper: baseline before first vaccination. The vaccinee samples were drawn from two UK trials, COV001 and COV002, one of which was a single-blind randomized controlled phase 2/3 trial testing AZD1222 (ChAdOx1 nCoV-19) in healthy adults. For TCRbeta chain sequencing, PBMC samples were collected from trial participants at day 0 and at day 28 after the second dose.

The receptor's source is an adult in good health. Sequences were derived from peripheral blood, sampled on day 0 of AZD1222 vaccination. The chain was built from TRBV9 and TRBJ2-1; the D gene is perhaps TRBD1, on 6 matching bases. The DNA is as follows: TGTGCCAGCAGCGGGAAGGACAGCTACAATGAGCAGTTCTTC. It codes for CASSGKDSYNEQFF.